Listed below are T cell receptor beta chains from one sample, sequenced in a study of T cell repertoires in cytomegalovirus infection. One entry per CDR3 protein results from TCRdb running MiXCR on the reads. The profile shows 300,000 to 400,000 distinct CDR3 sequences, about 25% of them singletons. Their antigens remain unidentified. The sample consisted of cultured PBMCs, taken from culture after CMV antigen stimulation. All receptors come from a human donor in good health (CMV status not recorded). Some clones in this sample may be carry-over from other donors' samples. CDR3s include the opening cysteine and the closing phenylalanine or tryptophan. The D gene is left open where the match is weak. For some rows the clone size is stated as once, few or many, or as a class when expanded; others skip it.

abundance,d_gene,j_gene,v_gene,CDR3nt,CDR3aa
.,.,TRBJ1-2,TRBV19,TGTGCCAGTAGTGCCAGGGTTAACTATGGCTACACCTTC,CASSARVNYGYTF
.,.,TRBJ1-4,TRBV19,TGTGCCAGTAGTCGACTCAAGGATTGGACTAATGAAAAACTGTTTTTT,CASSRLKDWTNEKLFF
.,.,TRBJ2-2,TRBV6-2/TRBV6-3,TGTGCCAGCAGTTACGGAGCCAGGGCCAGCACCGGGGAGCTGTTTTTT,CASSYGARASTGELFF
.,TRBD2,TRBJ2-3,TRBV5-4,TGTGCCAGCAGCATCCGACTAGCGGGAGGCCCAGATACGCAGTATTTT,CASSIRLAGGPDTQYF
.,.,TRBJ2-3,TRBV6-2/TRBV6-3,TGTGCCAGCAGTTCCCCGGCCGCGAGGGAGATGATAGATACGCAGTATTTT,CASSSPAAREMIDTQYF
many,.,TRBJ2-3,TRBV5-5,TGTGCCAGCAGCTTGGGGTTCGGAGGGGGCCGCACAGATACGCAGTATTTT,CASSLGFGGGRTDTQYF
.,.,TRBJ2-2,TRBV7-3,TGTGCCAGCAGCTTAAACAGTATGAACACCGGGGAGCTGTTTTTT,CASSLNSMNTGELFF
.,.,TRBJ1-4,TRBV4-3,TGCGCCAGCAGCCAGGGGACAACCGATAATGAAAAACTGTTTTTT,CASSQGTTDNEKLFF
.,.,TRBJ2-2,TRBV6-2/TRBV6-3,TGTGCCAGCAGTAAGGGAAGGAACACCGGGGAGCTGTTTTTT,CASSKGRNTGELFF
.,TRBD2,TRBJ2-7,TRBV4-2,TGTGCCAGCAGCCAACCCCGACTAGCGGGAGGGTACGAGCAGTACTTC,CASSQPRLAGGYEQYF
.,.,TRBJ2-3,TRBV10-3,TGTGCCATCAGCACCGGCGCTAGCACAGATACGCAGTATTTT,CAISTGASTDTQYF
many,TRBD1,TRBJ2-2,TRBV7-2,TGTGCCAGCAAAAGGACAGGGGGTGGTACCGGGGAGCTGTTTTTT,CASKRTGGGTGELFF
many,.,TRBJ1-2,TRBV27,TGTGCCAGCAGCCCGTTAGGGGTCTATGGCTACACCTTC,CASSPLGVYGYTF
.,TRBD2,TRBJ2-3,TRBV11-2,TGTGCCAGCAGCTTAGAAGGGACTAGCGGTCCTTCCACAGATACGCAGTATTTT,CASSLEGTSGPSTDTQYF
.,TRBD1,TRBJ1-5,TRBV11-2,TGTGCCAGCAGCATGACAGGGGGGAAGGGTCAGCCCCAGCATTTT,CASSMTGGKGQPQHF
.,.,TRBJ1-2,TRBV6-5,TGTGCCAGCAGTTACGGGCCAGACAGGGGCTACACCTTC,CASSYGPDRGYTF
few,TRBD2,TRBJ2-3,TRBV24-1,TGTGCCACCAGTGATTTGGGACTAGCGGGAGATCGGCAAGATACGCAGTATTTT,CATSDLGLAGDRQDTQYF
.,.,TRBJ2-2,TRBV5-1,TGTGCCAGCAGTTTCCGGGACCCGAACACCGGGGAGCTGTTTTTT,CASSFRDPNTGELFF
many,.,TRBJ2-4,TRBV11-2,TGTGCCAGCACGGCAGGGGACATTCAGTACTTC,CASTAGDIQYF
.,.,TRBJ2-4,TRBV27,TGTGCCAGCAGTTTCTCCGTCGGGGGCATTCAGTACTTC,CASSFSVGGIQYF
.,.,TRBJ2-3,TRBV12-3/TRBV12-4,TGTGCCAGCATGTCTGGAGGGCCTCCGGATACGCAGTATTTT,CASMSGGPPDTQYF
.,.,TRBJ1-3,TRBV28,TGTGCCAGCGGCCTCGGGGGACCGGCTGGAAACACCATATATTTT,CASGLGGPAGNTIYF
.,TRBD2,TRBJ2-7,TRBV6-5,TGTGCCAGCAGTTACGCGGGAGCCTACGAGCAGTACTTC,CASSYAGAYEQYF
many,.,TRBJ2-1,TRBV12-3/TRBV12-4,TGTGCCAGCACCCCCCGGCGCGCGGGGCCCTACAATGAGCAGTTCTTC,CASTPRRAGPYNEQFF